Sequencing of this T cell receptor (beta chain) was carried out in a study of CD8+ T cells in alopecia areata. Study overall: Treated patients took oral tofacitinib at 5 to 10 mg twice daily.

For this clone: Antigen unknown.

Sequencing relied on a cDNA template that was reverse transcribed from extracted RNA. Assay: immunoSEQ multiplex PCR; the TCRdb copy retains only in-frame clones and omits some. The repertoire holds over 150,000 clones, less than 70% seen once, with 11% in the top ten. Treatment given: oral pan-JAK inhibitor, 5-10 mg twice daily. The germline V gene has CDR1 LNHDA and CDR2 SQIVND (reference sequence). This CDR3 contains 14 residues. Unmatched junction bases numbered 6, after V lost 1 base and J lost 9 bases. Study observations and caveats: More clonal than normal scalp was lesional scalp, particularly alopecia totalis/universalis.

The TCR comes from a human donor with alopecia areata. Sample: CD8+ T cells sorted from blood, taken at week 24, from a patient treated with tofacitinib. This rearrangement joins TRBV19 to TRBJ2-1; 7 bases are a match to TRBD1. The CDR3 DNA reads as TGTGCCAGTAGTATAGGGACAGGAGGTGGTGAGCAGTTCTTC. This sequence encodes CASSIGTGGGEQFF.